Below are 31 T cell receptor beta chains sequenced from a single sample in a study of T cell responses to AZD1222 COVID-19 vaccine. Data came from immunoSEQ multiplex PCR; TCRdb stores just in-frame clones and leaves some out. The data show around 140,000 clones, with about 90% seen just once and roughly 3.8% held by the top ten. The sample here was peripheral blood, taken 28 days after the second AZD1222 dose. The origin of the receptors is an adult who received the AZD1222 COVID-19 vaccine.

This clone has just one count. V is TRBV5-6 and J is TRBJ2-5, with 8 bases that match TRBD2. Trimming took 4 bases from V and 5 from J; bases not matched to a gene: 10. This CDR3 has 15 amino acids. Per germline, CDR1 SGHDT and CDR2 YYEEEE. The CDR3 reads CASSRPGTSSETQYF. In nucleotides, the CDR3 is TGTGCCAGCAGCCGACCCGGGACTAGTAGTGAGACCCAGTACTTC.

This chain connects TRBV11-1 to TRBJ1-3, with D tentatively TRBD1 (6 bases). Germline CDR1 and CDR2: SGHAT and FQDESV (reference sequence). The CDR3 extends over 15 amino acids. The ends were cut back, 6 bases at V and 0 bases at J, with 12 bases in the middle. In DNA form, the CDR3 reads TGTGCCAGCAGTTCCGACAGGATCTCTGGAAACACCATATATTTT. This sequence encodes CASSSDRISGNTIYF. Full variable domain (rest looked up from reference TRBV11-1 and TRBJ1-3): EAEVAQSPRYKITEKSQAVAFWCDPISGHATLYWYRQILGQGPELLVQFQDESVVDDSQLPKDRFSAERLKGVDSTLKIQPAELGDSAMYLCASSSDRISGNTIYFGEGSWLTVV.

The genes are TRBV18 and TRBJ2-7; possibly TRBD2 for D (5 bases). The CDR3 covers 15 residues. Germline CDR1 is KGHSH and CDR2 is LQKENI. Trimming removed 6 bases at V and 1 base at J, with 16 bases between. The CDR3 loop reads CASSVVREPSYEQYF. For the CDR3, the DNA is TGTGCCAGCTCGGTTGTGAGGGAGCCTTCCTACGAGCAGTACTTC. Looking up the rest from reference TRBV18 and TRBJ2-7 gives the full variable domain: NAGVMQNPRHLVRRRGQEARLRCSPMKGHSHVYWYRQLPEEGLKFMVYLQKENIIDESGMPKERFSAEFPKEGPSILRIQQVVRGDSAAYFCASSVVREPSYEQYFGPGTRLTVT.

The chain links TRBV11-3 to TRBJ1-2; 9 nucleotides match TRBD1. The J segment lost 6 bases and the V segment lost 5 bases, leaving 10 bases of the junction unmatched. From germline, CDR1 is SGHNT and CDR2 YENEEA. The length of the CDR3 is 15 residues. The CDR3 nucleotides read TGTGCCAGCAGCCGCGCGGACAGGGGAGGTCATGGCTACACCTTC. Translating gives CASSRADRGGHGYTF.

The CDR3, as DNA: TGTGCCAGCAGCGCCTTGATTACCCGCACAGATACGCAGTATTTT. It encodes CASSALITRTDTQYF. The chain uses TRBV27 and TRBJ2-3; no definite D call. CDR3 length equals 15 residues. V lost 6 bases and J lost 1, with 14 bases in between. Germline lookup yields CDR1 MNHEY and CDR2 SMNVEV (reference sequence).

This chain links TRBV5-1 with TRBJ1-2, with 7 bases lining up with TRBD1. J lost 4 bases, V lost 3 bases, and 18 bases had no gene match. The CDR3 length is 18 residues. Germline-derived CDR1 and CDR2 are SGHRS and YFSETQ. The CDR3 DNA reads as TGCGCCAGCAGCTCCGGCGTACAGGGGAAGAGATCGATCTATGGCTACACCTTC. Its translation is CASSSGVQGKRSIYGYTF.

The V call is TRBV27, the J call TRBJ2-3; 8 nucleotides line up with TRBD1. With 6 bases clipped from V and 4 bases from J, the junction kept 6 bases outside the gene matches. CDR1 is MNHEY, CDR2 SMNVEV, per germline (reference sequence). The CDR3 is 14 amino acids. Here the CDR3 DNA reads TGTGCCAGCAGCATACAGGGGGTGGCAGATACGCAGTATTTT. Encoded protein: CASSIQGVADTQYF.

The chain employs TRBV11-3 and TRBJ1-4; unclear D gene. The ends were cut back, 5 bases at V and 0 bases at J, with 10 bases in the middle. The CDR3 totals 15 residues. The germline CDR1 and CDR2 sequences are SGHNT and YENEEA. The CDR3: CASSAPYSTNEKLFF. In nucleotides, the CDR3 is TGTGCCAGCAGCGCACCCTACTCAACTAATGAAAAACTGTTTTTT. Full variable domain (rest looked up from reference TRBV11-3 and TRBJ1-4): EAGVVQSPRYKIIEKKQPVAFWCNPISGHNTLYWYLQNLGQGPELLIRYENEEAVDDSQLPKDRFSAERLKGVDSTLKIQPAELGDSAVYLCASSAPYSTNEKLFFGSGTQLSVL.

This chain joins TRBV3-1 (or the pseudogene TRBV3-2) and TRBJ2-7; tentative D call: TRBD2 (5 bases). Per the germline V gene, CDR1 is LGHDT and CDR2 is YNNKEL (reference sequence). The V end lost 0 bases, the J end lost 7 bases, and 19 bases lay between the germline ends. This CDR3 contains 16 residues. The CDR3 loop reads CASSQEWLAAFGEQYF. CDR3 DNA: TGTGCCAGCAGCCAAGAGTGGCTAGCAGCCTTCGGGGAGCAGTACTTC.

The gene calls are TRBV3-1 (or the pseudogene TRBV3-2) and TRBJ2-7; no firm D call. Between the trimmed V and J ends, which lost 0 bases and 1 base, there was a span of 1 base. Germline CDR1 is LGHDT and CDR2 is YNNKEL (reference sequence). CDR3 length: 12 amino acids. CDR3: CASSQDSYEQYF. The CDR3 DNA reads TGTGCCAGCAGCCAAGATTCCTACGAGCAGTACTTC.

This chain uses TRBV6-5 with TRBJ1-6, with D tentatively TRBD1 (5 bases). Germline V CDR1 and CDR2: MNHEY, SVGAGI. V gave up 4 bases and J gave up 0 bases, with 10 bases separating them. The CDR3 contains 16 residues. The CDR3 nucleotides are TGTGCCAGCAGTTCGGACATGAGCTCCTATAATTCACCCCTCCACTTT. Amino acid sequence: CASSSDMSSYNSPLHF.

The chain links TRBV19 to TRBJ2-7; 7 nucleotides match TRBD1. In germline, CDR1 is LNHDA, CDR2 SQIVND (reference sequence). V lost 2 bases to trimming and J lost 5 bases; unmatched junction nucleotides: 6. This CDR3 is built from 14 residues. In nucleotides, the CDR3 is TGTGCCAGTAGTATAACAGGGGTAGACCACGAGCAGTACTTC. Its translation is CASSITGVDHEQYF.

This chain connects TRBV7-3 to TRBJ1-1; D ambiguous. CDR3 length: 15 residues. Germline-derived CDR1 and CDR2 are SGHTA and FQGTGA. With 1 base removed from V and 0 bases from J, the gap between germline ends came to 9 bases. The CDR3 nucleotides are TGTGCCAGCAGCTTAAGCCCAGCGATGAACACTGAAGCTTTCTTT. Translating it yields CASSLSPAMNTEAFF.

The J gene is TRBJ2-1, the V gene TRBV6-2 or TRBV6-3; 9 bases line up with TRBD1. The CDR3 extends over 14 amino acids. Germline V CDR1 and CDR2: MNHEY, SVGEGT. The V gene end was trimmed by 6 bases and the J gene end by 7 bases; junction bases not matched to a gene: 7. CDR3 DNA: TGTGCCAGCAGCCCTCGGGACAGGGTGAATGAGCAGTTCTTC. This gives the protein CASSPRDRVNEQFF.

This chain joins TRBV27 and TRBJ2-1, with D possibly matching TRBD2 (6 bases). Germline CDR1 reads MNHEY; CDR2 reads SMNVEV (reference sequence). The CDR3 has 16 amino acids. The V end was cut by 6 bases, the J end by 0 bases, with 15 bases between. CDR3 DNA sequence: TGTGCCAGCAGCCCGGGACTCCTCAGCTCCTACAATGAGCAGTTCTTC. Protein: CASSPGLLSSYNEQFF.

The chain joins TRBV24-1 to TRBJ2-7; no reliable D call. In germline, CDR1 is KGHDR, CDR2 SFDVKD. The V end lost 4 bases, the J end lost 0 bases, and 6 bases lay between the germline ends. The CDR3 covers 13 residues. The CDR3 here is CATSDRISYEQYF. CDR3 DNA sequence: TGTGCCACCAGTGACCGTATCTCCTACGAGCAGTACTTC.

V is TRBV6-5 and J is TRBJ1-1; no firm D call. Between the trimmed V and J ends, which lost 0 bases and 0 bases, there was a span of 2 bases. There are 13 residues in the CDR3. CDR1 and CDR2 (germline): MNHEY, SVGAGI. CDR3 DNA sequence: TGTGCCAGCAGTTACTCATTGAACACTGAAGCTTTCTTT. Translated, it gives CASSYSLNTEAFF.

The chain joins TRBV11-3 to TRBJ2-7, with 7 bases lining up with TRBD1. Germline loops: CDR1 SGHNT, CDR2 YENEEA. V dropped 5 bases and J dropped 6; count of bases not matched to a gene: 10. The CDR3 runs 14 residues. CDR3 loop: CASSLGTDRAEQYF. For the CDR3, the DNA is TGTGCCAGCAGCCTCGGGACAGACCGCGCCGAGCAGTACTTC.

The CDR3 loop is CASSQVSGGYEQFF. The DNA for the CDR3 is TGCGCCAGCAGCCAAGTTTCAGGGGGCTATGAGCAGTTCTTC. This chain joins TRBV4-3 and TRBJ2-1; 8 nucleotides agree with TRBD1. The length of the CDR3 is 14 residues. CDR1 is LGHNA and CDR2 is YSLEER in the germline V gene. Germline trimming cut 1 base from V and 8 bases from J; bases unmatched to any gene: 4.

This chain connects TRBV3-1 (or the pseudogene TRBV3-2) to TRBJ2-7, with a possible D match to TRBD2 (5 bases). Germline V gene sequence: CDR1 LGHDT, CDR2 YNNKEL (reference sequence). The CDR3 has 14 residues. The germline V and J ends were trimmed by 1 base and 4 bases, with 11 bases remaining between them. The CDR3: CASSQGPRGYEQYF. The CDR3 DNA reads TGTGCCAGCAGCCAAGGGCCACGCGGGTACGAGCAGTACTTC.

The table lists this clone with a count of one. The gene calls are TRBV11-2 and TRBJ1-1; TRBD1 might be the D (6 bases). Germline-derived CDR1 and CDR2 are SGHAT and FQNNGV. The CDR3 runs 14 residues. V was clipped by 4 bases and J by 5 bases, with 14 bases between them. This CDR3 reads CASSSQGGGTEAFF. The DNA for the CDR3 is TGTGCCAGCAGCTCCCAAGGGGGTGGGACTGAAGCTTTCTTT.

This clone was seen a single time. The chain has TRBV6-1 and TRBJ2-1, with TRBD1 as a possible D gene (5 bases). With 0 bases removed from V and 8 bases from J, the gap between germline ends came to 17 bases. The CDR3 runs to 16 residues. CDR1 and CDR2 (germline): MNHNS, SASEGT. The CDR3 nucleotides read TGTGCCAGCAGTGAAGCGCTTCCAGCCGCAGGGTATGAGCAGTTCTTC. It encodes CASSEALPAAGYEQFF.

The chain couples TRBV12-3 or TRBV12-4 to TRBJ2-7; 9 bases align to TRBD1. Germline trimming cut 5 bases from V and 7 bases from J; bases unmatched to any gene: 6. The CDR3 is 13 residues long. CDR3 protein: CASSTGQGEEQYF. The CDR3 DNA follows: TGTGCCAGCAGTACGGGACAGGGTGAAGAGCAGTACTTC.

The chain joins TRBV6-2 or TRBV6-3 to TRBJ2-7; possibly TRBD1 for D (6 bases). Germline CDR1 is MNHEY and CDR2 is SVGEGT. The CDR3 length is 15 residues. V was shortened by 6 bases and J by 0 bases, with 15 bases between the two germline ends. CDR3 nucleotide sequence: TGTGCCAGCAGCCCACGGACAGATAGCTCCTACGAGCAGTACTTC. Translating it yields CASSPRTDSSYEQYF.

The chain links TRBV20-1 to TRBJ1-5; D remains ambiguous. Germline-derived CDR1 and CDR2 are DFQATT and SNEGSKA (reference sequence). Trimming stripped 5 bases from V and 12 bases from J, with 14 bases between. This CDR3 has 11 residues. The DNA for the CDR3 is TGCAGTGCTGACACGGGATCTGGCCAGCATTTT. This gives the protein CSADTGSGQHF.

The chain uses TRBV6-5 and TRBJ1-1; D is possibly TRBD1 (6 bases). Germline V gives CDR1 MNHEY, CDR2 SVGAGI. V lost 4 bases to trimming and J lost 8 bases, with 11 bases between them. This CDR3 is built from 12 residues. CDR3 loop: CASSFSDREAFF. The DNA of the CDR3 is TGTGCCAGCAGTTTCTCGGACAGAGAAGCTTTCTTT.

V usage is TRBV15 and J usage is TRBJ2-1, with D unresolved. This CDR3 spans 14 amino acids. Per the germline V gene, CDR1 is LNHNV and CDR2 is YYDKDF (reference sequence). V lost 5 bases and J 7 bases, leaving 15 bases between the germline ends. CDR3 residues: CATSRLGSDNEQFF. CDR3 nucleotide sequence: TGTGCCACCAGCCGCCTGGGCAGTGATAATGAGCAGTTCTTC.

The rearrangement joins TRBV25-1 to TRBJ1-5; 8 bases match TRBD1. Per germline, CDR1 MGHDK and CDR2 SYGVNS. This CDR3 is 16 amino acids long. V shed 3 bases and J 4 bases; nucleotides not matched to a gene: 8. The DNA for the CDR3 is TGTGCCAGCAGTGATCCCGGACAGGGAGGAAATCAGCCCCAGCATTTT. This codes for CASSDPGQGGNQPQHF. Looking up the rest from reference TRBV25-1 and TRBJ1-5 gives the full variable domain: EADIYQTPRYLVIGTGKKITLECSQTMGHDKMYWYQQDPGMELHLIHYSYGVNSTEKGDLSSESTVSRIRTEHFPLTLESARPSHTSQYLCASSDPGQGGNQPQHFGDGTRLSIL.

The rearrangement links TRBV27 to TRBJ2-7, with TRBD2 as a possible D gene (5 bases). CDR3 length equals 15 residues. The ends were cut back, 4 bases at V and 5 bases at J, with 18 bases in the middle. CDR1 is MNHEY, CDR2 SMNVEV, per germline (reference sequence). The CDR3 loop reads CASSSELVPPHEQYF. The CDR3 DNA reads TGTGCCAGCAGTTCCGAACTAGTTCCCCCCCACGAGCAGTACTTC.

This rearrangement joins TRBV4-1 to TRBJ1-1, with TRBD1 identical over 8 bases. J was trimmed by 4 bases and V by 3 bases; bases with no gene match: 4. The CDR3 sequence is 14 residues long. CDR1 is MGHRA and CDR2 is YSYEKL in the germline V gene. In DNA, the CDR3 is TGCGCCAGCAGCCATTCTACAGGGGGCACTGAAGCTTTCTTT. Translation gives CASSHSTGGTEAFF.

The rearrangement joins TRBV5-1 to TRBJ1-4; 10 positions agree with TRBD1. This CDR3 region has 14 residues. In germline, CDR1 is SGHRS, CDR2 YFSETQ. The J segment lost 8 bases and the V segment lost 4 bases, leaving 5 bases of the junction unmatched. The CDR3 loop reads CASSPEGQGEKLFF. DNA of the CDR3: TGCGCCAGCAGCCCTGAGGGACAGGGGGAAAAACTGTTTTTT.